The 32 T cell receptor beta chains given below trace back to one sample, sequenced in a study of CD8+CD57+ T cells in acquired aplastic anemia. The authors sequenced patients whose flow cytometry had shown CD8+CD57+ cell expansion. Genomic DNA, serving as template, underwent TCR beta VDJ and CDR3 profiling. In TCRdb, the reads were re-called with MiXCR into one record per CDR3 protein. Of under 350,000 distinct CDR3 sequences listed, roughly 61% are singletons. Sequencing was performed on sorted CD4+, CD8+, or CD8+CD57+ T cells (not recorded which) from PBMCs. The receptors come from a human donor with aplastic anemia.

This clonotype turned up a few times. V usage is TRBV10-3 and J usage is TRBJ1-6; possible D gene TRBD1, 5 bases. The germline CDR1 and CDR2 sequences are ENHRY and SYGVKD. Trimming cost V 0 bases and J 10 bases, with 16 bases left between them. The CDR3 sequence is 16 residues long. The CDR3 DNA reads TGTGCCATCAGTGAGTCTGAGGCTTCCCGGGGCTCACCCCTCCACTTT. It codes for CAISESEASRGSPLHF.

The rearrangement links TRBV13 to TRBJ2-7, with 8 bases that match TRBD1. After removal of 5 bases from V and 6 bases from J, the junction contained 6 bases not matched to a gene. The length of the CDR3 is 13 residues. The germline V gene encodes CDR1 PRHDT and CDR2 FYEKMQ (reference sequence). In DNA form, the CDR3 reads TGTGCCAGCAGCGTCACTACAGGGGGCGAGCAGTACTTC. This gives the protein CASSVTTGGEQYF.

In its sample, this clonotype was seen a few times. The chain recombines TRBV7-9 with TRBJ2-3; possible D gene TRBD2, 6 bases. V was cut by 4 bases and J by 4 bases, with 9 bases left in between. The CDR3 sequence is 13 residues long. In germline, CDR1 is SEHNR, CDR2 FQNEAQ (reference sequence). CDR3 sequence reads: CASSWDFADTQYF. In nucleotides, the CDR3 is TGTGCCAGCAGCTGGGACTTCGCAGATACGCAGTATTTT.

This clonotype was seen repeatedly, ten times or more. This rearrangement joins TRBV12-3 or TRBV12-4 to TRBJ1-6; D is possibly TRBD1 (5 bases). CDR3 length equals 13 residues. The V gene lost 6 bases and the J gene lost 9 bases, with 12 bases spanning the gap. Here the CDR3 reads CASRPGGGSPLHF. The CDR3 DNA sequence: TGTGCCAGCAGGCCCGGGGGGGGTTCACCCCTCCACTTT.

The chain is built from TRBV19 and TRBJ2-7; 10 bases line up with TRBD1. Unmatched junction bases numbered 10, after V lost 11 bases and J lost 6 bases. CDR3 length: 13 amino acids. Looked up from germline, CDR1 is LNHDA and CDR2 is SQIVND (reference sequence). CDR3 amino acids: CASSPWTGGEQYF. Here the CDR3 DNA reads TGTGCCTCTTCTCCGTGGACAGGGGGCGAGCAGTACTTC.

This clonotype was observed many times. Just one base apart from a much larger clone, this may be a read error. The chain carries TRBV10-3 and TRBJ2-2, with 7 positions matching TRBD2. V lost 6 bases to trimming and J lost 6 bases; unmatched junction nucleotides: 10. CDR3 size: 15 residues. Germline V gene sequence: CDR1 ENHRY, CDR2 SYGVKD. The CDR3 DNA follows: TGTGCCATCAGCCGGGGACCAGCGGGATCCGGGGAGCTGTTTTTT. This translates into CAISRGPAGSGELFF.

This chain uses TRBV10-3 with TRBJ1-2, with 7 bases matching TRBD1. This CDR3 contains 14 residues. Germline loops: CDR1 ENHRY, CDR2 SYGVKD. The J segment lost 3 bases and the V segment lost 7 bases, leaving 8 bases of the junction unmatched. The CDR3 sequence: CAITPDRQHYGYTF. CDR3 DNA: TGTGCCATCACTCCGGACAGGCAACACTATGGCTACACCTTC.

V usage is TRBV6-4 and J usage is TRBJ2-2; TRBD2 matches at 7 bases. The J segment lost 3 bases and the V segment lost 3 bases, leaving 1 base of the junction unmatched. The CDR3 extends over 14 amino acids. CDR1 MRHNA and CDR2 SNTAGT come from the germline V gene. As DNA, the CDR3 is TGTGCCAGCAGTGAACGGGGGGACACCGGGGAGCTGTTTTTT. Residues: CASSERGDTGELFF.

The chain carries TRBV7-8 and TRBJ2-7, with D possibly matching TRBD2 (5 bases). The length of the CDR3 is 14 residues. Germline loops: CDR1 SGHVS, CDR2 FQNEAQ. V gave up 2 bases and J gave up 0 bases, with 8 bases separating them. This CDR3 reads CASSLKAVSYEQYF. Here the CDR3 DNA reads TGTGCCAGCAGCTTAAAAGCGGTCTCCTACGAGCAGTACTTC.

The chain joins TRBV20-1 to TRBJ2-7; weak D call: TRBD1 (6 bases). CDR1 is DFQATT, CDR2 SNEGSKA, per germline (reference sequence). The CDR3 consists of 16 residues. Trimming cost V 2 bases and J 7 bases, with 24 bases left between them. The CDR3 spells CSARTSLQGWSREQYF. DNA of the CDR3: TGCAGTGCTAGAACCTCACTACAGGGTTGGTCTCGTGAGCAGTACTTC.

The rearrangement uses TRBV12-3 or TRBV12-4 and TRBJ2-7, with D perhaps TRBD1 or TRBD2 (5 bases each). This CDR3 comprises 12 residues. V was shortened by 3 bases and J by 7 bases, with 10 bases between the two germline ends. The DNA for the CDR3 is TGTGCCAGCAGTTTGAGGGACGAGGAGCAGTACTTC. Residues: CASSLRDEEQYF.

The J gene is TRBJ1-2, the V gene TRBV20-1; D perhaps matches TRBD1 (5 bases). Per the germline V gene, CDR1 is DFQATT and CDR2 is SNEGSKA (reference sequence). The CDR3 contains 13 residues. This CDR3 reads CRGLADRNYGYTF. CDR3 sequence (DNA): TGCAGGGGTCTGGCCGACAGAAACTATGGCTACACCTTC.

In this sample, this clonotype turned up a few times. The chain uses TRBV12-3 or TRBV12-4 and TRBJ1-6; D not resolved. The V gene lost 5 bases and the J gene lost 7 bases, with 18 bases spanning the gap. The CDR3 sequence is 16 residues long. As DNA, the CDR3 is TGTGCCAGCAGTACCCACCTCGTACAGTGGAATTCACCCCTCCACTTT. This translates into CASSTHLVQWNSPLHF.

This clonotype showed up many times. The V gene is TRBV19, the J gene TRBJ1-4, with a possible D match to TRBD1 (6 bases). The CDR3 has 17 amino acids. Trimming cost V 2 bases and J 8 bases, with 21 bases left between them. The V gene's germline CDR1 is LNHDA and CDR2 SQIVND (reference sequence). The CDR3: CASSILGSQWTAEKLFF. The CDR3 bases are TGTGCCAGTAGTATATTGGGGAGCCAATGGACAGCCGAAAAACTGTTTTTT.

The chain has TRBV29-1 and TRBJ1-2; TRBD1 matches 7 bases. V shed 8 bases and J 6 bases; nucleotides not matched to a gene: 12. Germline V gene sequence: CDR1 SQVTM, CDR2 ANQGSEA. This CDR3 has 13 amino acids. CDR3 nucleotide sequence: TGCAGCACCACATCAGGGGGTAATCATGGCTACACCTTC. Amino acid sequence: CSTTSGGNHGYTF.

This chain connects TRBV12-5 to TRBJ1-2; D not resolved. The V gene lost 3 bases and the J gene lost 4 bases, with 3 bases spanning the gap. Germline loops: CDR1 LGHNT, CDR2 FRNRAP. This CDR3 spans 11 amino acids. This CDR3 reads CASGFSYGYTF. The CDR3 region has the DNA TGTGCTAGTGGTTTTAGCTATGGCTACACCTTC. The full variable domain, completed using reference TRBV12-5 and TRBJ1-2, is DARVTQTPRHKVTEMGQEVTMRCQPILGHNTVFWYRQTMMQGLELLAYFRNRAPLDDSGMPKDRFSAEMPDATLATLKIQPSEPRDSAVYFCASGFSYGYTFGSGTRLTVV.

This clonotype was seen more than once but under ten times. Its ends do not fully match the called genes, so a read error is possible. The CDR3 is CASSTGQVPNEQFF. In nucleotides, the CDR3 is TGTGCTAGCAGCACCGGACAGGTCCCCAATGAGCAGTTCTTC. This chain connects TRBV7-7 to TRBJ2-1, with 7 bases lining up with TRBD1. The CDR3 consists of 14 residues. Germline CDR1 is SSHAT and CDR2 is FNYEAQ (reference sequence).

This clonotype was detected once. V gene TRBV10-3 combines with J gene TRBJ2-5, with 11 bases aligning to TRBD2. Germline V gene sequence: CDR1 ENHRY, CDR2 SYGVKD. The J segment lost 5 bases and the V segment lost 6 bases, leaving 8 bases of the junction unmatched. The CDR3 is 15 amino acids. The CDR3 region is CAISRLAGQGETQYF. CDR3 DNA sequence: TGTGCCATCAGCCGACTAGCGGGGCAGGGGGAGACCCAGTACTTC.

V is TRBV15 and J is TRBJ1-2; D uncertain. Germline-derived CDR1 and CDR2 are LNHNV and YYDKDF (reference sequence). Deletions cut 7 bases from V and 10 bases from J, with 19 bases between. The CDR3 contains 13 residues. The CDR3 DNA follows: TGTGCCACCACTCGCCGGGTCGAAGAGGACTACACCTTC. Translation gives CATTRRVEEDYTF. Looking up the rest from reference TRBV15 and TRBJ1-2 gives the full variable domain: DAMVIQNPRYQVTQFGKPVTLSCSQTLNHNVMYWYQQKSSQAPKLLFHYYDKDFNNEADTPDNFQSRRPNTSFCFLDIRSPGLGDTAMYLCATTRRVEEDYTFGSGTRLTVV.

About this clonotype: A read error may be the cause here, since a much bigger clone is one base away. The chain recombines TRBV16 with TRBJ2-1, with 7 bases lining up with TRBD2. Per the germline V gene, CDR1 is KGHSY and CDR2 is FQNENV. V shed 4 bases and J 12 bases; nucleotides not matched to a gene: 15. CDR3 length: 15 amino acids. The CDR3 DNA is TGTGCCAGCAGCCGTGGACTAGTTCCTGTAAGCGGGCAGTTCTTC. It yields the protein CASSRGLVPVSGQFF.

The V call is TRBV7-2, the J call TRBJ2-3; D remains ambiguous. CDR3 length equals 15 residues. The ends were cut back, 2 bases at V and 2 bases at J, with 11 bases in the middle. CDR1 is SGHTA, CDR2 FQGNSA, per germline. The CDR3 sequence: CASSLSRTFTDTQYF. The CDR3 bases are TGTGCCAGCAGCTTATCTCGGACCTTCACAGATACGCAGTATTTT.

V is TRBV10-3 and J is TRBJ2-7; 10 positions agree with TRBD2. This CDR3 is 14 amino acids long. Germline-derived CDR1 and CDR2 are ENHRY and SYGVKD. V trimming: 6 bases; J trimming: 3 bases; junction bases outside the gene matches: 5. CDR3 in amino acids: CAIRGLAENYEQYF. As DNA, the CDR3 is TGTGCCATCAGAGGACTAGCGGAAAACTACGAGCAGTACTTC.

In its sample, this clonotype was seen many times. V and J are TRBV12-3 or TRBV12-4 and TRBJ2-4; 11 bases line up with TRBD2. V was pared by 4 bases and J by 7 bases, with 9 bases of the junction left unmatched. The CDR3 runs 16 residues. CDR3 DNA: TGTGCCAGCAGTTACAACCGACTAGCGGGAACGAACATTCAGTACTTC. This translates into CASSYNRLAGTNIQYF.

CDR3 bases: TGTGCCAGCGGGACAGGGGGTAATGGGGCTGGTGAAGCTTTCTTT. Amino acid sequence: CASGTGGNGAGEAFF. V and J are TRBV6-5 and TRBJ1-1, with 11 bases that match TRBD1. V shed 8 bases and J 7 bases; nucleotides not matched to a gene: 12. The CDR3 is 15 amino acids. Germline V gene data show CDR1 as MNHEY and CDR2 as SVGAGI.

The table lists this clonotype with a count of one. The chain uses TRBV20-1 and TRBJ2-2, with D perhaps TRBD1 (6 bases). Germline V CDR1 and CDR2: DFQATT, SNEGSKA (reference sequence). Trimming shortened V by 1 base and J by 0 bases, and 9 bases separated the two germline ends. The CDR3 spans 15 residues. CDR3 loop: CSARAGQPNTGELFF. The CDR3 DNA reads as TGCAGTGCTAGAGCGGGACAACCGAACACCGGGGAGCTGTTTTTT.

This chain links TRBV19 with TRBJ2-1, with D possibly TRBD2 on 7 matching bases. V was trimmed by 6 bases and J by 9 bases, leaving 18 bases between them. The CDR3 runs 14 residues. Per the germline V gene, CDR1 is LNHDA and CDR2 is SQIVND (reference sequence). Written as DNA, the CDR3 is TGTGCCAGTAGCGCCGCGGGGGCGGTAGTTGAGCAGTTCTTC. Translating it yields CASSAAGAVVEQFF.

The chain uses TRBV24-1 and TRBJ2-1; D may be TRBD2 (7 bases). Trimming took off 1 base at V and 8 bases at J, with 17 bases between the two ends. This CDR3 is 16 amino acids long. The germline CDR1 and CDR2 sequences are KGHDR and SFDVKD. The CDR3 loop is CATSDFVPGGLHEQFF. CDR3 bases: TGTGCCACCAGTGATTTTGTCCCGGGGGGCCTTCATGAGCAGTTCTTC.

The rearrangement joins TRBV12-3 or TRBV12-4 to TRBJ1-2, with no clear D. V was pared by 5 bases and J by 8 bases, with 9 bases between. The CDR3 runs 11 residues. The CDR3 spells CASSRGDGYTF. The CDR3 region has the DNA TGTGCCAGCAGTCGGGGAGACGGCTACACCTTC.

Note on this clonotype: A junction end diverges from the germline sequence, so it may reflect a read error. The V gene is TRBV20-1, the J gene TRBJ1-3; TRBD1 is a possible D gene (5 bases). This CDR3 spans 12 amino acids. Looked up from germline, CDR1 is DFQATT and CDR2 is SNEGSKA (reference sequence). CDR3: CSARDGEGPLDF. The CDR3 nucleotides are TGCAGTGCTAGAGATGGTGAGGGACCTCTTGATTTT.

This clonotype occurred many times. V gene TRBV7-2 combines with J gene TRBJ2-6; 7 positions match TRBD1. Losses at the gene ends were 5 bases for V and 1 base for J; bases not matched to a gene: 11. The germline CDR1 and CDR2 sequences are SGHTA and FQGNSA. The CDR3 has 18 amino acids. CDR3 residues: CASSETGTGVSGANVLTF. CDR3 bases: TGTGCCAGCAGCGAAACCGGAACAGGGGTTTCTGGGGCCAACGTCCTGACTTTC.

J is TRBJ1-5 and V is TRBV5-1; D uncertain. CDR1 and CDR2 from the germline V gene are SGHRS and YFSETQ. The CDR3 runs 13 residues. With 3 bases removed from V and 11 bases from J, the gap between germline ends came to 15 bases. This CDR3 is CASSSQNQETQHF. The CDR3 DNA follows: TGCGCCAGCAGCTCGCAAAACCAAGAGACCCAGCATTTT.

In regard to this clonotype: Being one base from a much bigger clone, this may be a read error. The chain employs TRBV12-3 or TRBV12-4 and TRBJ2-3, with D perhaps matching TRBD1 (5 bases). The CDR3 is made up of 16 amino acids. The CDR3 spells CASRESSGIGTGTQYF. CDR3 coding DNA: TGTGCCAGCAGGGAGTCTTCAGGAATAGGCACAGGTACGCAGTATTTT.